The 13 T cell receptor beta chains presented below share a single source sample, sequenced in a study of cytomegalovirus exposure and HLA in healthy donors. A multiplex PCR was run with 60 Vbeta primers and 13 Jbeta primers. Only in-frame clones appear in the TCRdb table, and some are missing; sequencing was by immunoSEQ multiplex PCR. The table lists around 91,000 clones, 78% of them singletons, with approximately 4.4% in the top ten. Sequenced input: PBMCs. These receptors came from a male donor in good health and CMV-seropositive.

This clone was recorded once. The gene calls are TRBV7-9 and TRBJ2-1; a possible D gene is TRBD2 (6 bases). CDR3 size: 14 residues. V lost 5 bases and J 7 bases, leaving 15 bases between the germline ends. CDR1 is SEHNR, CDR2 FQNEAQ, per germline (reference sequence). The CDR3 DNA is TGTGCCAGCAGCCACGGGCTGGGACTTAATGAGCAGTTCTTC. Translating gives CASSHGLGLNEQFF. The entire variable domain, with the rest obtained from reference TRBV7-9 and TRBJ2-1, is as follows: DTGVSQNPRHKITKRGQNVTFRCDPISEHNRLYWYRQTLGQGPEFLTYFQNEAQLEKSRLLSDRFSAERPKGSFSTLEIQRTEQGDSAMYLCASSHGLGLNEQFFGPGTRLTVL.

The CDR3 DNA follows: TGCGCCAGCAGGGGGGACAGGGGGTACGAGCAGTACTTC. This gives the protein CASRGDRGYEQYF. V and J are TRBV5-1 and TRBJ2-7; 11 bases agree with TRBD1. This CDR3 is built from 13 residues. CDR1 and CDR2 from the germline V gene are SGHRS and YFSETQ. V gave up 5 bases and J gave up 4 bases; unmatched junction bases: 2.

CDR3 nucleotide sequence: TGTGCCAGCAGTTACCCCAGTTACGAGCAGTACTTC. This encodes CASSYPSYEQYF. This chain uses TRBV6-6 with TRBJ2-7; D unclear. There are 12 residues in the CDR3. V lost 2 bases and J 4 bases, leaving 6 bases between the germline ends. The V gene's germline CDR1 is MNHNY and CDR2 SVGAGI (reference sequence).

This chain links TRBV5-1 with TRBJ2-7; 8 bases map to TRBD1. The ends lost 0 bases at V and 4 bases at J; junction bases unmatched: 6. This CDR3 has 15 residues. The germline V gene has CDR1 SGHRS and CDR2 YFSETQ. CDR3 in DNA: TGCGCCAGCAGCTTGGGTGCGACAGGGGATTACGAGCAGTACTTC. Translated, it gives CASSLGATGDYEQYF.

This clone was detected only a few times. The chain is built from TRBV19 and TRBJ1-5; 8 bases match TRBD1. The CDR3 is 16 residues long. CDR1 is LNHDA and CDR2 is SQIVND in the germline V gene (reference sequence). Trimming removed 5 bases from V and 7 bases from J; junction bases left unmatched: 13. As DNA, the CDR3 is TGTGCCAGTAGTCTCAGGACAGGGACAGAGGGGCAGCCCCAGCATTTT. Residues: CASSLRTGTEGQPQHF.

This chain connects TRBV6-1 to TRBJ1-6; D is ambiguous. Germline V lookup: CDR1 MNHNS, CDR2 SASEGT. CDR3 length: 14 amino acids. Trimming cost V 1 base and J 9 bases, with 10 bases left between them. The CDR3 is CASSEGVGLSPLHF. In DNA, the CDR3 is TGTGCCAGCAGTGAAGGTGTTGGGCTTTCACCCCTCCACTTT.

This rearrangement joins TRBV7-8 to TRBJ2-7; 13 bases are a match to TRBD2. This CDR3 region has 16 residues. From germline, CDR1 is SGHVS and CDR2 FQNEAQ. The junction had 2 bases not matched to a gene; V was cut back by 0 bases and J by 3 bases. The CDR3 coding sequence is TGTGCCAGCAGCTTAGCCGGACTAGCGGGAGTCTACGAGCAGTACTTC. The encoded protein is CASSLAGLAGVYEQYF. Drawing the rest from reference TRBV7-8 and TRBJ2-7, the complete variable domain is GAGVSQSPRYKVAKRGQDVALRCDPISGHVSLFWYQQALGQGPEFLTYFQNEAQLDKSGLPSDRFFAERPEGSVSTLKIQRTQQEDSAVYLCASSLAGLAGVYEQYFGPGTRLTVT.

This sequence joins TRBV7-3 and TRBJ2-1; D possibly corresponds to TRBD1 (6 bases). The germline V gene encodes CDR1 SGHTA and CDR2 FQGTGA. The CDR3 has 12 amino acids. V lost 5 bases and J 13 bases, leaving 15 bases between the germline ends. CDR3 in amino acids: CASSPSTGGQFF. The CDR3 coding sequence is TGTGCCAGCAGCCCCTCGACAGGAGGTCAGTTCTTC. Variable domain in full (rest from reference TRBV7-3 and TRBJ2-1): GAGVSQTPSNKVTEKGKYVELRCDPISGHTALYWYRQSLGQGPEFLIYFQGTGAADDSGLPNDRFFAVRPEGSVSTLKIQRTERGDSAVYLCASSPSTGGQFFGPGTRLTVL.

A word on this clone: The same CDR3 is also encoded by other DNA sequences in this sample. The chain joins TRBV27 to TRBJ2-3, with 8 bases lining up with TRBD1. The junction had 3 bases not matched to a gene; V was cut back by 2 bases and J by 2 bases. The CDR3 runs to 15 residues. Germline loops: CDR1 MNHEY, CDR2 SMNVEV (reference sequence). The CDR3 spells CASSLRTGSTDTQYF. The CDR3 DNA is TGTGCCAGCAGTTTAAGGACAGGGTCCACAGATACGCAGTATTTT.

This clone was counted a few times. This chain links TRBV28 with TRBJ1-4; a possible D gene is TRBD1 (5 bases). This CDR3 has 13 residues. In germline, CDR1 is MDHEN, CDR2 SYDVKM. V dropped 8 bases and J dropped 8 bases, with 15 bases sitting between them. The CDR3 DNA reads TGTGCCAGCTTGAAAGGGGCGAAAGAAAAACTGTTTTTT. It codes for CASLKGAKEKLFF.

This sequence joins TRBV30 and TRBJ2-7, with TRBD1 matching 9 bases. The CDR3 totals 13 residues. Losses at the gene ends were 4 bases for V and 5 bases for J; bases not matched to a gene: 6. CDR1 is GTSNPN, CDR2 SVGIG, per germline (reference sequence). In nucleotides, the CDR3 is TGTGCCTGGACCGGACAGGGGAATGACGAGCAGTACTTC. It codes for CAWTGQGNDEQYF.

This clone was seen only once. The rearrangement joins TRBV28 to TRBJ2-7, with a tentative D call TRBD2 (5 bases). Trimming shortened V by 8 bases and J by 0 bases, and 8 bases separated the two germline ends. The V gene's germline CDR1 is MDHEN and CDR2 SYDVKM. The CDR3 extends over 12 amino acids. The CDR3 region is CASGSLSYEQYF. CDR3 sequence (DNA): TGTGCCAGCGGGAGCCTCTCCTACGAGCAGTACTTC.

This CDR3 reads CASSQGFESPLHF. The CDR3 DNA reads as TGCGCCAGCAGCCAAGGGTTCGAGTCACCCCTCCACTTT. This chain joins TRBV4-1 and TRBJ1-6, with D hard to call. With 1 base removed from V and 10 bases from J, the gap between germline ends came to 8 bases. This CDR3 is 13 amino acids long. The germline V gene encodes CDR1 MGHRA and CDR2 YSYEKL.